This T cell receptor (beta chain) was observed in a study of Graves' ophthalmopathy and Graves' hyperthyroidism. Study-level points and caveats: Blood also held most thyroid clonotypes expanded above 0.001 frequency.

This clonotype was detected ten times or more. Its specificity is unknown. PBMCs were density-gradient isolated from roughly 10 ml fresh blood. CDR3 length: 16 residues. The V and J ends lost 2 bases and 0 bases respectively, with 11 bases between them. Beta-chain TCR CDR3 regions were amplified from RNA transcripts. In the first round, RT-PCR was carried out with HTBI primers, and a multiplex PCR formed the second round. Via MiXCR, TCRdb re-called the multiplex PCR reads, giving one row per CDR3 protein. The table lists 220,000 or so distinct CDR3 sequences, around a fifth of them singletons. What was sequenced was peripheral blood. The chain employs TRBV12-3 or TRBV12-4 and TRBJ2-1; perhaps TRBD1 as D (6 bases). The sequence was obtained from a woman aged 50 to 60 with Graves' ophthalmopathy. CDR3 nucleotide sequence: TGTGCCAGCAGTTTACAGGGGTACCTCTCCTACAATGAGCAGTTCTTC. Amino acid sequence: CASSLQGYLSYNEQFF.